This T cell receptor beta chain was observed in a study of siplizumab effects on memory and regulatory T cells. Profiled with immunoSEQ multiplex PCR; TCRdb holds only in-frame clones, not every one. The sample records just over 60,000 clones, about 80% being singletons. About this clone: Its specificity is unknown.

Overall study findings and caveats: Significantly reduced by siplizumab was the cumulative frequency of alloreactive sequences, namely those traceable to unstimulated CD4+ memory cells. Naive T cells looked more diverse than memory cells, and they looked like major contributors to the alloresponse. Suppression by proliferating Tregs derived from siplizumab cultures was not verified.

Germline-derived CDR1 and CDR2 are KGHSH and LQKENI. V lost 0 bases to trimming and J lost 8 bases, with 7 bases between them. The CDR3 length is 13 residues. Donor pairs, a few in total, had unstimulated naive, memory, effector memory and TEMRA subsets sequenced. The sample comprised memory CD4+ T cells sorted from blood. The clonotype was recovered from a human donor in good health. This chain connects TRBV18 to TRBJ1-4; D gene uncertain. Here the CDR3 DNA reads TGTGCCAGCTCACCACCGAACGGGGAAAAACTGTTTTTT. Its translation is CASSPPNGEKLFF.